This record covers a single T cell receptor (beta chain). This clone was recorded once. Its specific antigen is unknown. The record has no base qualities; no much larger clone is one base away. The Qiagen DNeasy kit was used to extract genomic DNA from unsorted PBMCs and from the negatively selected CD4+ and CD8+ fractions. TCR beta CDR3 regions were subjected to amplification by immunoSEQ multiplex PCR with primers that anneal to V and J segments. A synthetic immune receptor repertoire was used to minimize amplification bias, and any remaining bias was removed computationally after sequencing. As for the original processing: Custom Python scripts were used to quantify repertoire diversity as the Shannon entropy index. Unsorted, CD4+ and CD8+ repertoires were analyzed separately, except for combined analyses in which CD4+ and CD8+ sequences were merged in silico. Clonal expansion was defined as a frequency increase of at least 2-fold after treatment compared with C1D1, and clones undetected at baseline were assigned a pseudocount of 0.5. Singleton clones were defined as clones with 0 or 1 copy at C1D1, and non-singleton clones were defined as clones with 2 or more copies. Clones expanded in unsorted samples were assigned a CD4+, CD8+ or unknown annotation through matching of protein sequences in sorted samples from the same patient. Wilcoxon tests on paired samples were used to test diversity changes from C1D1 to C4D1. Held by TCRdb, this immuneACCESS table contains in-frame sequences only and omits some clones. Under half of the omission traces to an unresolved V gene where checked; the cause of the rest is unknown. The D gene and trimming were derived from the DNA, and the V and J assignments and clone size from that table. In this sample the table shows around 1,600 clones, approximately 84% of which occur a single time. About a quarter of the sample is taken by the ten largest.

The sample originates from a study of PD-1 blockade in classical Hodgkin lymphoma (dated by TCRdb to 2020 to 2021). The study in broad terms: Nivolumab dosing was 3 mg/kg intravenously every 2 weeks, continuing until either disease progression or unacceptable toxicity. To define a peripheral blood immune signature of response to PD-1 blockade in classical Hodgkin lymphoma, the study combined TCR beta sequencing with CyTOF.

CDR1 and CDR2, per the germline V gene, are MNHEY and SVGAGI. V is reduced by 7 bases and J by 2 bases, leaving a spacing of 9 bases between them. From the cysteine through the phenylalanine, the CDR3 covers 13 amino acids. Left in the record is the CDR3 DNA by itself, 39 bases read in frame from the first base. Overall results and qualifications from the work: Lower diversity was seen in patients whose nivolumab began less than 1 year after ASCT, and these patients were left out of later analyses so that immune reconstitution would not confound the results. Newly diagnosed patients were reported to have lower baseline TCR diversity than healthy donors, and relapsed/refractory patients were reported to have lower baseline TCR diversity still. Among trial patients, those achieving complete response had baseline diversity similar to that of newly diagnosed patients, while diversity was significantly lower in partial responders and progressors. The study was limited to a single clinical trial cohort, and causes of repertoire differences, possibly disease activity or prior therapy, remained undefined. CD4+ but not CD8+ TCR diversity rose significantly by C4D1 (p=0.0027 vs p=0.16), most apparent in complete responders (p=0.02).

The time point label on this specimen signifies: cycle 1 day 1 (C1D1), immediately before nivolumab initiation. All trial patients had relapsed after autologous stem cell transplantation, with cohorts A, B and C differing in prior brentuximab vedotin exposure. Using a Miltenyi CD8+ T cell isolation kit, CD8+ T cells were purified from thawed PBMCs through magnetic negative selection. The trial cohort included fewer than 60 patients with relapsed/refractory classical Hodgkin lymphoma, and each patient had a best overall response of complete response, partial response or progressive disease. Trial patients were treated with single-agent nivolumab in the multi-cohort phase II CheckMate 205 trial. Best overall response was determined by an independent review committee according to the 2007 International Working Group response criteria. Trial PBMCs were obtained immediately prior to nivolumab initiation (C1D1) and on therapy at cycle 2 day 1 and cycle 4 day 1. Peripheral blood was collected in 8 mL Vacutainer Cell Preparation Tubes, from which PBMCs were isolated by centrifugation and then cryopreserved. Purified CD4+ and CD8+ fractions were prepared only for cases where an additional PBMC sample was available. Magnetically labelled cells were removed on LS columns in a quadroMACS separator, and the flow-through was collected as the purified fraction.

The chain is made from TRBV6-5 and TRBJ2-1; TRBD2 is possibly the D segment (5 matching bases). Sequencing used CD8+ T cells from blood, obtained at baseline. The receptor's source is a human donor with classical Hodgkin lymphoma. DNA sequence: TGTGCCAGCAAGAGGGAACCCTACAATGAGCAGTTCTTC. Its protein is CASKREPYNEQFF.